This TCR beta chain was sequenced during a study of T cells in Graves' hyperthyroidism and ophthalmopathy. Regions amplified from RNA transcripts were the TCR beta CDR3 regions. The TCR CDR3 first-round RT-PCR relied on the HTBI primer set. MiXCR was run by TCRdb on the multiplex PCR reads, yielding one entry per CDR3 protein. The sample shows around 180,000 distinct CDR3 sequences, more than 15% of them seen only once. Patients aged 18 to 65 had newly diagnosed hyperthyroidism that had lasted under 2 months. There are 13 residues in the CDR3. Per germline, CDR1 SGHRS and CDR2 YFSETQ. V lost 0 bases to trimming and J lost 3 bases, with 4 bases between them. The table lists this clonotype with many counts.

This receptor was identified in a woman aged 50 to 60 with Graves' hyperthyroidism. The chain employs TRBV5-1 and TRBJ1-5, with D hard to call. Material: blood. The CDR3 sequence: CASSLAFNQPQHF. The CDR3 DNA sequence: TGCGCCAGCAGCTTGGCGTTCAATCAGCCCCAGCATTTT.